These 18 T cell receptor beta chains share one sample of origin, sequenced in a study of cytomegalovirus exposure and HLA in healthy donors. It was with 60 Vbeta and 13 Jbeta primers that the PCR ran. Sequenced by immunoSEQ multiplex PCR; TCRdb stores in-frame clones only, minus some. The table lists some 160,000 clones, 81% of them singletons. Sequencing used PBMCs. The source of these receptors is a man aged 50 or older in good health and CMV-seropositive.

The V call is TRBV5-1, the J call TRBJ2-7, with TRBD1 matching over 8 bases. The CDR3 length is 13 residues. V trimming: 4 bases; J trimming: 6 bases; junction bases outside the gene matches: 6. Germline CDR1 and CDR2: SGHRS and YFSETQ. This chain's CDR3 is CASSLDRDSEQYF. The DNA for the CDR3 is TGCGCCAGCAGCCTGGACAGGGACAGCGAGCAGTACTTC.

This chain links TRBV5-8 with TRBJ2-1; TRBD2 matches at 7 bases. Per germline, CDR1 SGHTS and CDR2 YDEGEE. The CDR3 extends over 16 amino acids. Unmatched junction bases numbered 5, after V lost 0 bases and J lost 2 bases. The CDR3 DNA follows: TGTGCCAGCAGCTTGGGGACGGGGGGACCCTACAATGAGCAGTTCTTC. This sequence encodes CASSLGTGGPYNEQFF.

A note on this clone: Additional DNA sequences in this sample encode the identical CDR3. The chain is built from TRBV28 and TRBJ2-7; D unresolved. From germline, CDR1 is MDHEN and CDR2 SYDVKM. The V and J ends lost 5 bases and 3 bases respectively, with 14 bases between them. CDR3 length equals 14 residues. The CDR3 coding sequence is TGTGCCAGCAGTCTAAGTGGGCGATACTACGAGCAGTACTTC. Residues: CASSLSGRYYEQYF.

This rearrangement joins TRBV18 to TRBJ2-5; possibly TRBD2 for D (5 bases). Germline V lookup: CDR1 KGHSH, CDR2 LQKENI. The CDR3 loop spans 14 amino acids. V was cut by 3 bases and J by 5 bases, with 13 bases left in between. The CDR3 DNA reads as TGTGCCAGCTCACCCCCGGGAATCCCCGAGACCCAGTACTTC. This encodes CASSPPGIPETQYF.

The chain carries TRBV4-3 and TRBJ2-1; TRBD1 matches 9 bases. Trimming removed 1 base from V and 1 base from J; junction bases left unmatched: 11. The CDR3 is 19 residues long. CDR1 and CDR2 (germline): LGHNA, YSLEER. As DNA, the CDR3 is TGCGCCAGCAGCCAAGCCCCCCCAACCGGGACAGGGTCCTACAATGAGCAGTTCTTC. Protein: CASSQAPPTGTGSYNEQFF.

The J gene is TRBJ1-5, the V gene TRBV6-6, with 8 positions matching TRBD1. Trimming cost V 2 bases and J 11 bases; bases outside gene matches: 11. In germline, CDR1 is MNHNY, CDR2 SVGAGI (reference sequence). This CDR3 region has 15 residues. CDR3 sequence (DNA): TGTGCCAGCAGTTACGGTGGAGGGACAGGCTCGGCCCAGCATTTT. The encoded protein is CASSYGGGTGSAQHF.

In DNA, the CDR3 is TGTGCCAGCAGCTTAACAGGCGTACCCTACGAGCAGTACTTC. Encoded protein: CASSLTGVPYEQYF. The rearrangement uses TRBV7-2 and TRBJ2-7; tentatively, D is TRBD1 (5 bases). In germline, CDR1 is SGHTA, CDR2 FQGNSA. The CDR3 is 14 residues long. Trimming pared 2 bases from V and 2 bases from J, leaving 10 bases between. Looking up the rest from reference TRBV7-2 and TRBJ2-7 gives the full variable domain: GAGVSQSPSNKVTEKGKDVELRCDPISGHTALYWYRQSLGQGLEFLIYFQGNSAPDKSGLPSDRFSAERTGGSVSTLTIQRTQQEDSAVYLCASSLTGVPYEQYFGPGTRLTVT.

The V call is TRBV18, the J call TRBJ2-3; 8 bases line up with TRBD2. The trim removed 3 bases at V and 1 base at J, leaving 0 bases unmatched. Germline V gene sequence: CDR1 KGHSH, CDR2 LQKENI. There are 14 residues in the CDR3. CDR3 bases: TGTGCCAGCTCACCGACTAGCGGCACAGATACGCAGTATTTT. It yields the protein CASSPTSGTDTQYF.

This clone was seen once. This chain connects TRBV28 to TRBJ1-2; 8 bases agree with TRBD1. The V gene's germline CDR1 is MDHEN and CDR2 SYDVKM. The CDR3 loop spans 14 amino acids. V lost 6 bases, J lost 4 bases, and 7 bases stayed unmatched. The DNA for the CDR3 is TGTGCCAGCAGATTGACAGGGGTTAGCTATGGCTACACCTTC. As protein: CASRLTGVSYGYTF.

The chain is built from TRBV4-1 and TRBJ2-3; 9 bases fit TRBD2. CDR1 is MGHRA, CDR2 YSYEKL, per germline. V lost 1 base, J lost 4 bases, and 9 bases stayed unmatched. CDR3 length equals 17 residues. The CDR3 reads CASSQGTLAGAADTQYF. The CDR3 DNA reads as TGCGCCAGCAGCCAAGGAACTTTAGCGGGAGCGGCAGATACGCAGTATTTT.

The chain carries TRBV29-1 and TRBJ1-1; possible D gene TRBD1, 6 bases. Deletions cut 7 bases from V and 0 bases from J, with 12 bases between. From germline, CDR1 is SQVTM and CDR2 ANQGSEA. The CDR3 contains 13 residues. The CDR3 DNA reads as TGCAGCGCCCAGGGGATCATGAACACTGAAGCTTTCTTT. Protein sequence: CSAQGIMNTEAFF.

The genes are TRBV5-6 and TRBJ2-5; D is ambiguous. The CDR3 covers 15 residues. Between the trimmed V and J ends, which lost 4 bases and 4 bases, there was a span of 17 bases. Germline V gene sequence: CDR1 SGHDT, CDR2 YYEEEE. The CDR3 region has the DNA TGTGCCAGCAGCCCCGCGGTTTCCTCGGTAGAGACCCAGTACTTC. Its protein product is CASSPAVSSVETQYF.

This chain's CDR3 is CASSLAKEGHGYTF. DNA for the CDR3: TGTGCCAGCAGCTTAGCTAAGGAGGGCCATGGCTACACCTTC. The rearrangement links TRBV7-8 to TRBJ1-2; D uncertain. V gave up 0 bases and J gave up 6 bases, with 11 bases separating them. The germline CDR1 and CDR2 sequences are SGHVS and FQNEAQ. The CDR3 is 14 amino acids.

V gene TRBV5-1 combines with J gene TRBJ1-2; D is unresolved. The CDR3 loop spans 15 amino acids. CDR1 and CDR2 (germline): SGHRS, YFSETQ. V lost 0 bases and J 0 bases, leaving 9 bases between the germline ends. The CDR3 sequence: CASSLASEANYGYTF. CDR3 in DNA: TGCGCCAGCAGCTTGGCATCAGAAGCTAACTATGGCTACACCTTC.

This chain uses TRBV11-3 with TRBJ1-1; D possibly corresponds to TRBD1 (5 bases). Trimming took 0 bases from V and 8 from J, leaving 7 bases between them. Germline assignment: CDR1 SGHNT and CDR2 YENEEA. The CDR3 loop spans 12 amino acids. The CDR3 sequence is CASSLDNREAFF. Here the CDR3 DNA reads TGTGCCAGCAGCTTAGACAACAGGGAAGCTTTCTTT.

The count of this clone is one. V is TRBV6-5 and J is TRBJ2-7, with a weak D call TRBD1 (6 bases). The CDR3 consists of 14 residues. The germline CDR1 and CDR2 sequences are MNHEY and SVGAGI. The V gene lost 4 bases and the J gene lost 2 bases, with 12 bases spanning the gap. The CDR3 region is CASSSDRLAYEQYF. CDR3 bases: TGTGCCAGCAGTTCGGACAGACTTGCCTACGAGCAGTACTTC.

The chain couples TRBV4-2 to TRBJ1-2; 7 bases are a match to TRBD1. V trimming: 0 bases; J trimming: 10 bases; junction bases outside the gene matches: 8. The CDR3 sequence is 14 residues long. CDR1 and CDR2 (germline): LGHNA, YNFKEQ. Written as DNA, the CDR3 is TGTGCCAGCAGCCAAGATTTAGGGGGCGGCATCTACACCTTC. Its protein product is CASSQDLGGGIYTF.

The chain employs TRBV7-3 and TRBJ2-3, with 8 bases identical to TRBD1. The germline CDR1 and CDR2 sequences are SGHTA and FQGTGA. The ends lost 4 bases at V and 5 bases at J; junction bases unmatched: 11. The length of the CDR3 is 16 residues. The CDR3 sequence: CASSSQGAGSVDTQYF. CDR3 DNA: TGTGCCAGCAGCTCCCAGGGGGCGGGAAGTGTAGATACGCAGTATTTT.